A selection of T cell receptor beta chains follows, all from one sample in a study of graft-versus-host responses after intestinal transplantation. No cognate antigen is known for these TCRs. Profiled with immunoSEQ multiplex PCR; TCRdb holds only in-frame clones, not every one. The data show about 40,000 clones, approximately 96% seen once. The specimen comprised unstimulated CD8+ T cells sorted from spleen or lymph node cells, sampled before transplant. These receptors all come from a human donor who was the organ donor for an intestinal transplant. The CDR3 runs from the conserved cysteine through the conserved F or W. D genes are given only for firm matches. The size entry is marked missing in some rows and otherwise reads once, few, many or a size class.

>TRBV4-2|NA|16|NA|TRBJ2-3
CASSQENWLGADTQYF
TGTGCCAGCAGCCAAGAGAACTGGTTAGGGGCAGATACGCAGTATTTT
>TRBV5-5|NA|14|NA|TRBJ1-4
CASSLGQGWEKLFF
TGTGCCAGCAGCTTGGGGCAGGGTTGGGAAAAACTGTTTTTT
>TRBV5-4|NA|13|NA|TRBJ2-7
CASSLEWGYEQYF
TGTGCCAGCAGCCTCGAGTGGGGGTACGAGCAGTACTTC
>TRBV4-1|NA|14|NA|TRBJ2-1
CASSQGPWGNEQFF
TGCGCCAGCAGCCAAGGTCCCTGGGGGAATGAGCAGTTCTTC
>TRBV5-4|TRBD2|17|NA|TRBJ2-2
CASSLHATSGGAGELFF
TGTGCCAGCAGCCTACATGCGACTAGCGGGGGCGCCGGGGAGCTGTTTTTT
>TRBV29-1|NA|12|NA|TRBJ1-1
CSAETLNTEAFF
TGCAGCGCCGAAACACTGAACACTGAAGCTTTCTTT
>TRBV18|NA|15|once|TRBJ1-5
CASSPVGGANQPQHF
TGTGCCAGCTCACCAGTTGGGGGTGCCAATCAGCCCCAGCATTTT
>TRBV7-9|TRBD2|14|once|TRBJ2-3
CASRRSGGTDTQYF
TGTGCCAGCAGAAGGAGCGGGGGCACAGATACGCAGTATTTT
>TRBV19|NA|15|NA|TRBJ1-2
CASSIGQGLGYGYTF
TGTGCCAGTAGTATAGGTCAGGGGCTCGGCTATGGCTACACCTTC
>TRBV7-8|TRBD1|14|NA|TRBJ2-7
CASSTGGRSYEQYF
TGTGCCAGCAGTACAGGGGGCCGCTCCTACGAGCAGTACTTC
>TRBV4-1|TRBD1|17|NA|TRBJ2-7
CASSQGPGQGLKHEQYF
TGCGCCAGCAGCCAAGGACCGGGACAGGGGTTAAAGCACGAGCAGTACTTC
>TRBV19|NA|14|few|TRBJ1-1
CASSTYGVNTEAFF
TGTGCCAGTAGCACCTACGGGGTGAACACTGAAGCTTTCTTT
>TRBV5-4|NA|12|NA|TRBJ2-1
CASSPASNEQFF
TGTGCCAGCAGCCCTGCTAGCAATGAGCAGTTCTTC
>TRBV13|TRBD1|15|NA|TRBJ1-6
CASSLGRQGESPLHF
TGTGCCAGCAGCTTAGGTAGACAGGGGGAGTCACCCCTCCACTTT
>TRBV4-1|NA|16|NA|TRBJ1-5
CASSQVDSRGNQPQHF
TGCGCCAGCAGCCAAGTGGACAGCCGCGGCAATCAGCCCCAGCATTTT
>TRBV4-3|NA|16|NA|TRBJ2-3
CASSQDDGGLTDTQYF
TGCGCCAGCAGCCAAGATGACGGGGGCCTCACAGATACGCAGTATTTT
>TRBV6-6|NA|16|NA|TRBJ2-1
CASSYLISEINNEQFF
TGTGCCAGCAGTTACCTCATTAGCGAGATCAACAATGAGCAGTTCTTC
>TRBV14|TRBD2|19|NA|TRBJ2-1
CASSQGYSGGVWAYNEQFF
TGTGCCAGCAGCCAAGGGTACAGCGGGGGGGTTTGGGCCTACAATGAGCAGTTCTTC
>TRBV14|TRBD2|15|NA|TRBJ2-1
CASAQVLAEYNEQFF
TGTGCCAGCGCACAGGTGCTAGCGGAATACAATGAGCAGTTCTTC
>TRBV6-4|NA|16|NA|TRBJ2-5
CASSDSGGQCSETQYF
TGTGCCAGCAGTGACTCGGGGGGGCAGTGTTCGGAGACCCAGTACTTC
>TRBV10-3|TRBD2|21|NA|TRBJ2-3
CAISESALIWRGVRGTDTQYF
TGTGCCATCAGTGAGTCAGCGTTGATCTGGCGGGGGGTAAGGGGCACAGATACGCAGTATTTT
>TRBV4-1|NA|14|NA|TRBJ1-2
CASSQPGSNYGYTF
TGCGCCAGCAGCCAACCAGGATCCAACTATGGCTACACCTTC
>TRBV4-2|TRBD1|15|NA|TRBJ2-1
CASSQTGVNLNEQFF
TGTGCCAGCAGCCAGACAGGGGTAAATCTCAATGAGCAGTTCTTC
>TRBV9|NA|12|NA|TRBJ2-1
CASSPTGTEQFF
TGTGCCAGCAGCCCAACAGGGACTGAGCAGTTCTTC
>TRBV6-1|TRBD2|11|NA|TRBJ2-1
CAGNSGGPEFF
TGTGCCGGGAATTCGGGGGGGCCGGAGTTCTTC
>TRBV11-2|TRBD1|14|NA|TRBJ2-5
CASSPPAGGETQYF
TGTGCCAGCAGCCCCCCGGCAGGGGGAGAGACCCAGTACTTC
>TRBV5-6|TRBD1|16|few|TRBJ1-2
CASSLEGGQGSHGYTF
TGTGCCAGCAGCTTGGAGGGGGGACAGGGAAGCCATGGCTACACCTTC
>TRBV18|NA|17|NA|TRBJ1-3
CASSPNRAKSSGNTIYF
TGTGCCAGCTCCCCGAACAGGGCAAAGAGCTCTGGAAACACCATATATTTT